In its sample, the clone carrying this TCR beta chain was seen a few times. The data stem from a study of blood T cell repertoires in COVID-19. Study context: The samples span acute and convalescent COVID-19 from the United States, Italy and Spain.

Data came from immunoSEQ multiplex PCR; TCRdb stores just in-frame clones and leaves some out. The sample lists approximately 110,000 clones; about 88% were seen once. The CDR3 spans 15 residues. Germline CDR1 and CDR2: SGDLS and YYNGEE. Trimming left V 0 bases short and J 3 bases short, with 7 bases between. This receptor was identified in a man aged 35-49 years with acute or convalescent COVID-19. V is TRBV9 and J is TRBJ1-6; D ambiguous. Material: peripheral blood. The CDR3 DNA follows: TGTGCCAGCAGCGTAGAAGGGAGCTATAATTCACCCCTCCACTTT. Translated: CASSVEGSYNSPLHF.